This T cell receptor beta chain was captured by sequencing in a study of T cell responses to AZD1222 COVID-19 vaccine. As regards this clone: As yet, its antigen is unknown.

Whole-study results and caveats: The sample set comprised mostly white British donors with more females, and clonal diversity was possibly underestimated. After the peak T cell response, and only then, were repertoires sampled. Two AZD1222 doses significantly raised spike-specific TCR breadth and depth over controls. Variant regions that are unmutated are reportedly the target of nearly half of spike-specific TCRs.

Sequencing was performed with immunoSEQ multiplex PCR; in TCRdb, only in-frame clones are kept and a portion is missing. This sample has roughly 130,000 clones; roughly nine tenths occur once, and the top ten carry approximately 3.4%. This CDR3 has 13 residues. CDR1 and CDR2 (germline): SGHTA, FQGTGA. V was trimmed by 2 bases and J by 4 bases, leaving 6 bases between them. Material: peripheral blood, obtained on day 0 of AZD1222 vaccination. This chain links TRBV7-3 with TRBJ2-1; D is perhaps TRBD2 (5 bases). The TCR comes from an adult in good health. CDR3 DNA: TGTGCCAGCAGCTTAGGGGAGTACAATGAGCAGTTCTTC. Encoded protein: CASSLGEYNEQFF.